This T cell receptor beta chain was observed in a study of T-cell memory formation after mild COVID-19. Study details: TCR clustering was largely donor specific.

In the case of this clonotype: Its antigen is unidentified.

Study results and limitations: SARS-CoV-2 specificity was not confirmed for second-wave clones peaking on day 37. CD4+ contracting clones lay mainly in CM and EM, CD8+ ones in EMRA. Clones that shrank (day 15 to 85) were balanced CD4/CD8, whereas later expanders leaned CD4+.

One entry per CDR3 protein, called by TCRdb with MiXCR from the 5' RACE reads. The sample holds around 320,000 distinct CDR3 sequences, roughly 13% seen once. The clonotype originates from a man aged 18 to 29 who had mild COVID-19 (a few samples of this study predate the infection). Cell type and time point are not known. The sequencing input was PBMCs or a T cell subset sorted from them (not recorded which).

The CDR3 DNA is TGTGCCAGCAGCCCTGGGACATCTCCGGGATACGAGCAGTACGTC. It encodes CASSPGTSPGYEQYV. The chain recombines TRBV5-6 with TRBJ2-7, with a weak D call TRBD1 (6 bases). V gave up 4 bases and J gave up 4 bases, with 18 bases separating them. CDR1 is SGHDT, CDR2 YYEEEE, per germline. The CDR3 totals 15 residues.